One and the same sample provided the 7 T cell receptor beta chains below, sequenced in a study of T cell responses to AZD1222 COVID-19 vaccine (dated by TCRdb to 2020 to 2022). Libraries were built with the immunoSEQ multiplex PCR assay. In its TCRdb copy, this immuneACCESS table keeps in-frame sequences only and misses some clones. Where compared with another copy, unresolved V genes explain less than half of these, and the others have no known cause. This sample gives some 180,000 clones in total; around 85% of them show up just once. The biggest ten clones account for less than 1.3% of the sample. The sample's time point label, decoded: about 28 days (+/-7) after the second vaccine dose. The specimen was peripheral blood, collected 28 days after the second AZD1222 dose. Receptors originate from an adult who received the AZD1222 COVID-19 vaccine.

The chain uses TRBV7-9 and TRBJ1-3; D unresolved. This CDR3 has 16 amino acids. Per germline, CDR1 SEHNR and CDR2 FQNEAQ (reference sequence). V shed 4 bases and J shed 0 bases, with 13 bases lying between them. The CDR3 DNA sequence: TGTGCCAGCAGCTCTATAAGGAGTCTCTCTGGAAACACCATATATTTT. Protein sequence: CASSSIRSLSGNTIYF.

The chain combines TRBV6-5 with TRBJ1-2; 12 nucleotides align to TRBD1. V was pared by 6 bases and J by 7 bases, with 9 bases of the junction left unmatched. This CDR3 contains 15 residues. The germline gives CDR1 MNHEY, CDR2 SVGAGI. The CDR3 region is CASRGQGALTGGYTF. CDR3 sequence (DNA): TGTGCCAGCAGGGGACAGGGGGCCCTCACGGGTGGCTACACCTTC.

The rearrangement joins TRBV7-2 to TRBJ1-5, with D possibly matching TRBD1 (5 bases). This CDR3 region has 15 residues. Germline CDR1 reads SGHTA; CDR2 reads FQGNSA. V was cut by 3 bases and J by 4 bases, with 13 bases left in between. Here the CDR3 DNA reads TGTGCCAGCAGCTTGGGACGGGCGGAAAATCAGCCCCAGCATTTT. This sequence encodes CASSLGRAENQPQHF. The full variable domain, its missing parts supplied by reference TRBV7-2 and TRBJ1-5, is GAGVSQSPSNKVTEKGKDVELRCDPISGHTALYWYRQSLGQGLEFLIYFQGNSAPDKSGLPSDRFSAERTGGSVSTLTIQRTQQEDSAVYLCASSLGRAENQPQHFGDGTRLSIL.

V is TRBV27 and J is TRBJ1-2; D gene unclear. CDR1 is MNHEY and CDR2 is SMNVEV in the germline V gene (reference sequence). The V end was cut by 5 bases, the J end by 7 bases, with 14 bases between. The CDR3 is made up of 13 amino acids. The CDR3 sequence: CASSGHSPSGYTF. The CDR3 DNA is TGTGCCAGCAGTGGGCATAGTCCAAGTGGCTACACCTTC.

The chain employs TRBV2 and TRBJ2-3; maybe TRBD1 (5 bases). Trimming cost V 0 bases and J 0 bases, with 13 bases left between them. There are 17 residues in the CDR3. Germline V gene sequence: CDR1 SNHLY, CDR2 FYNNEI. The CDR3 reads CASSEAQTGLSTDTQYF. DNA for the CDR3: TGTGCCAGCAGTGAAGCGCAAACAGGCTTAAGCACAGATACGCAGTATTTT.

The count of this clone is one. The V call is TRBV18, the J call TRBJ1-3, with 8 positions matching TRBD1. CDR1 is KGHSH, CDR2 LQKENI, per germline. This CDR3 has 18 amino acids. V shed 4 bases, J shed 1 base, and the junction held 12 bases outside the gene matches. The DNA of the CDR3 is TGTGCCAGCTCACGAGACAGGGGAGGCATGGTTTCTGGAAACACCATATATTTT. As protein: CASSRDRGGMVSGNTIYF.

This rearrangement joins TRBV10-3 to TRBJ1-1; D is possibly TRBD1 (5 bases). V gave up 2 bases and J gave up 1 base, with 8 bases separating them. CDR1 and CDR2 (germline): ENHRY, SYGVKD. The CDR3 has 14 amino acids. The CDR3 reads CAISEGGGNTEAFF. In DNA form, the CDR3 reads TGTGCCATCAGTGAGGGGGGAGGGAACACTGAAGCTTTCTTT.